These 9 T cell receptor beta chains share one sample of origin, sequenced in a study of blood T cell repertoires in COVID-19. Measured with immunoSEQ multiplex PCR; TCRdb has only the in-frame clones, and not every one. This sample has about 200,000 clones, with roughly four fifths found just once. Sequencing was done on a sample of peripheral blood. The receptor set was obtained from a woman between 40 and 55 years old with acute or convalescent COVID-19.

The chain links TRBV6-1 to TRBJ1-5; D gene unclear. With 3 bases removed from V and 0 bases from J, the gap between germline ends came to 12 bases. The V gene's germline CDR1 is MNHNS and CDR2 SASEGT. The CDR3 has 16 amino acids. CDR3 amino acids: CASSDYLSYSNQPQHF. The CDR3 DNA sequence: TGTGCCAGCAGTGACTACTTGAGTTATAGCAATCAGCCCCAGCATTTT.

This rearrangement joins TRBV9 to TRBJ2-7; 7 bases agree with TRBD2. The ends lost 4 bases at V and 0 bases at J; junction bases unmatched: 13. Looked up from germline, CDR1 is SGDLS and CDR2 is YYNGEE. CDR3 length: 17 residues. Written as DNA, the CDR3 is TGTGCCAGCAGCCTAGAGGGCGAGCGGGGCCTCTCCTACGAGCAGTACTTC. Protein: CASSLEGERGLSYEQYF.

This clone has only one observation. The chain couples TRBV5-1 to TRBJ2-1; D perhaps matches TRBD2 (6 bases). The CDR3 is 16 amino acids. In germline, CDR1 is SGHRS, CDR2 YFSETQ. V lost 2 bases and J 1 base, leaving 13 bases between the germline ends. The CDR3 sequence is CASSFRLGGSYNEQFF. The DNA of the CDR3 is TGCGCCAGCAGCTTTCGTCTAGGAGGGTCCTACAATGAGCAGTTCTTC.

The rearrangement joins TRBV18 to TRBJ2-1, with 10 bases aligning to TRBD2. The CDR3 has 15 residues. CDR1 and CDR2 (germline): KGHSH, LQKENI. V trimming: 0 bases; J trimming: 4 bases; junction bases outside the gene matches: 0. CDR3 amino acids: CASSPPAGGYNEQFF. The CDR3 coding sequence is TGTGCCAGCTCACCACCAGCGGGAGGGTACAATGAGCAGTTCTTC. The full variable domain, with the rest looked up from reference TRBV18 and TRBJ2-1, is NAGVMQNPRHLVRRRGQEARLRCSPMKGHSHVYWYRQLPEEGLKFMVYLQKENIIDESGMPKERFSAEFPKEGPSILRIQQVVRGDSAAYFCASSPPAGGYNEQFFGPGTRLTVL.

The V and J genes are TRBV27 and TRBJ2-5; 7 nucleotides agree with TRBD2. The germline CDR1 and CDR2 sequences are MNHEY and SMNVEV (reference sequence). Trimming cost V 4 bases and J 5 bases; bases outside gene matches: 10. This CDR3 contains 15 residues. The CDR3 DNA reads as TGTGCCAGCAGTTGGGGGAGGGGCAGGGCCGAGACCCAGTACTTC. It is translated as CASSWGRGRAETQYF.

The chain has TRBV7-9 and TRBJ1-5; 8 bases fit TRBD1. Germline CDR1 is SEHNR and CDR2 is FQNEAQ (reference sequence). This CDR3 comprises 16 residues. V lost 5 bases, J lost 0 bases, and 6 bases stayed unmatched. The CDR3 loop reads CASSQGQAYSNQPQHF. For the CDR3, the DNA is TGTGCCAGCAGCCAGGGACAGGCTTATAGCAATCAGCCCCAGCATTTT. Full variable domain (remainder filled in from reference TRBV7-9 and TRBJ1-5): DTGVSQNPRHKITKRGQNVTFRCDPISEHNRLYWYRQTLGQGPEFLTYFQNEAQLEKSRLLSDRFSAERPKGSFSTLEIQRTEQGDSAMYLCASSQGQAYSNQPQHFGDGTRLSIL.

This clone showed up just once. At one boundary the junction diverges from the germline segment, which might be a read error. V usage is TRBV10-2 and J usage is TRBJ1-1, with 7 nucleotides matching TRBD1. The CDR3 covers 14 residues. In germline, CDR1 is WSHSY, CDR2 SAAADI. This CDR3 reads CASGETGSGTEAFF. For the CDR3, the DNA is TGCGCCAGCGGTGAGACAGGGTCTGGCACTGAAGCTTTCTTT.

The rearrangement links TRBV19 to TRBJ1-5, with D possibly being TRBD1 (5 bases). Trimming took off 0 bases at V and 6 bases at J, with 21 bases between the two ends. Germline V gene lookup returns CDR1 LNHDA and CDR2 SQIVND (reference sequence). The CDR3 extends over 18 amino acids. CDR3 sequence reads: CASSIDIPGPAGSQPQHF. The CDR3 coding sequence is TGTGCCAGTAGTATAGATATTCCGGGGCCGGCGGGAAGTCAGCCCCAGCATTTT.

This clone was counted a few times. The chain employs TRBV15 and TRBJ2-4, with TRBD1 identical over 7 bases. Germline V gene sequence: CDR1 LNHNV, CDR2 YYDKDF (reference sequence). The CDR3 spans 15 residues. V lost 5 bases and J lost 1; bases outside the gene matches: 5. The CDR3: CATSEQGWAKNIQYF. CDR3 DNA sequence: TGTGCCACCAGCGAACAGGGGTGGGCCAAAAACATTCAGTACTTC.